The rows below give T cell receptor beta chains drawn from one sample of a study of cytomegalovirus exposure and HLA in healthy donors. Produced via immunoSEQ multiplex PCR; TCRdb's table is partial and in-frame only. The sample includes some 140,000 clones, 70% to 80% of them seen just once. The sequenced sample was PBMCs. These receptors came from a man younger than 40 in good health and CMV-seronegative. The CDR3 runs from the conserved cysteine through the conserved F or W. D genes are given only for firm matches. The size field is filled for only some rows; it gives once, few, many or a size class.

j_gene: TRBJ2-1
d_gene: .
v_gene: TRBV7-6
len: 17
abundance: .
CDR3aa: CASSLDIGGGTYNEQFF
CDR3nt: TGTGCCAGCAGCTTAGATATAGGGGGCGGGACCTACAATGAGCAGTTCTTC

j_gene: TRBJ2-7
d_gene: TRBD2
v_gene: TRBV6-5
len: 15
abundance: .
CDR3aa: CASRRTSGILYEQYF
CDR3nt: TGTGCCAGCAGGAGGACTAGCGGGATACTCTACGAGCAGTACTTC

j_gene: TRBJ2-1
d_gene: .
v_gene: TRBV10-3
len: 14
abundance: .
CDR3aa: CAISQGFLVNEQFF
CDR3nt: TGTGCCATCAGTCAGGGTTTTTTAGTCAATGAGCAGTTCTTC

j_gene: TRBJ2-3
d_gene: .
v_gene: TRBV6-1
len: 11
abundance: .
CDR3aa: CASSELYTQYF
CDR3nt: TGTGCCAGCAGTGAACTGTATACGCAGTATTTT

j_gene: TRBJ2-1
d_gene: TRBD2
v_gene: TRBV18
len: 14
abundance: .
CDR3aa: CASSRLAGKAEQFF
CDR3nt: TGTGCCAGCTCACGACTAGCGGGCAAGGCTGAGCAGTTCTTC

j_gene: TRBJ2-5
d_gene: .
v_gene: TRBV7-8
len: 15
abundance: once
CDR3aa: CTSSEYAGAQETQYF
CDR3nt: TGTACCAGCAGCGAATATGCAGGCGCCCAAGAGACCCAGTACTTC

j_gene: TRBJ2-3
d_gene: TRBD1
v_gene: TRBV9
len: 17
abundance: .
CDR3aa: CASSVARDRARTDTQYF
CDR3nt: TGTGCCAGCAGCGTAGCCCGGGACAGGGCACGCACAGATACGCAGTATTTT

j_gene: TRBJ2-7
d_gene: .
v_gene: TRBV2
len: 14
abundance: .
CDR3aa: CASSKSGASYEQYF
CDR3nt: TGTGCCAGCAGTAAGTCAGGGGCCTCCTACGAGCAGTACTTC

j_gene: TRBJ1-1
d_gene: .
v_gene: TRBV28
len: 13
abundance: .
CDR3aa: CASRGDGGTEAFF
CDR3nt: TGTGCCAGCAGGGGGGACGGGGGCACTGAAGCTTTCTTT

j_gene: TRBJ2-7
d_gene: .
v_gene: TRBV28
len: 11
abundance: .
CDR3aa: CATSGGYEQYF
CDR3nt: TGTGCCACGTCCGGTGGCTACGAGCAGTACTTC

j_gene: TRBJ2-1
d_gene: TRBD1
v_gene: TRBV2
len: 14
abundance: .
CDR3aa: CASSEYRGYNEQFF
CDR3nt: TGTGCCAGCAGTGAATACAGGGGATACAATGAGCAGTTCTTC

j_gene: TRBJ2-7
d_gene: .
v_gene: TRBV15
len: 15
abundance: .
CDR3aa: CATSRDQGTAYEQYF
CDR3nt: TGTGCCACCAGCAGAGATCAGGGTACTGCCTACGAGCAGTACTTC

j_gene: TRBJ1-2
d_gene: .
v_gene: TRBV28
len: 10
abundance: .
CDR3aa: CAAEQNGYTF
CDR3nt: TGTGCCGCCGAGCAAAATGGCTACACCTTC

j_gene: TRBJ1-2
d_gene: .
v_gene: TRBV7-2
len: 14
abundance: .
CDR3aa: CASSAQRETHGYTF
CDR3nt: TGTGCCAGCAGCGCACAGAGGGAAACCCATGGCTACACCTTC

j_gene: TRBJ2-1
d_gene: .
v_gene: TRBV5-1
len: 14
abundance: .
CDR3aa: CASSLGSSYNEQFF
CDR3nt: TGCGCCAGCAGTCTCGGGAGCTCCTACAATGAGCAGTTCTTC

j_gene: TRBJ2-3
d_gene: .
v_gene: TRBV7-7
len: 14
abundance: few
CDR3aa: CASSPRWGEDTQYF
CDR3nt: TGTGCTAGCAGCCCCCGTTGGGGCGAAGATACGCAGTATTTT

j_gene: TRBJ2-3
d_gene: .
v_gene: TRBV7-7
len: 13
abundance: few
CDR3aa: CASSLGQLDTQYF
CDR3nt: TGTGCTAGCAGCTTAGGACAGCTAGATACGCAGTATTTT

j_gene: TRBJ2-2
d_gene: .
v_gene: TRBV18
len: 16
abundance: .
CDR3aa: CASSPNMGRNTGELFF
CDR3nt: TGTGCCAGCTCACCTAACATGGGCAGGAACACCGGGGAGCTGTTTTTT

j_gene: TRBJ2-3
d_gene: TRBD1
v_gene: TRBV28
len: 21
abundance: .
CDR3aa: CASSPRLGQGFRGIQRDTQYF
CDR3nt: TGTGCCAGCAGCCCACGGTTGGGACAGGGTTTTCGCGGGATCCAAAGGGATACGCAGTATTTT

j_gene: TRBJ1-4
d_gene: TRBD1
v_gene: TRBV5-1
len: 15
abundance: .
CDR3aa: CASSSGDRLYEKLFF
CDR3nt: TGCGCCAGCAGCTCAGGGGACAGGTTGTATGAAAAACTGTTTTTT

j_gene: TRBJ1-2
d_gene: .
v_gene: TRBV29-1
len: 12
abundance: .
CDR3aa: CSGRQESYGYTF
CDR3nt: TGCAGCGGCCGACAGGAGTCATATGGCTACACCTTC

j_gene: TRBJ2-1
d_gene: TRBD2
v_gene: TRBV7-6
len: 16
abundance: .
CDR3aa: CASSFAGGNTYNEQFF
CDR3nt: TGTGCCAGCAGCTTCGCCGGGGGGAACACCTACAATGAGCAGTTCTTC

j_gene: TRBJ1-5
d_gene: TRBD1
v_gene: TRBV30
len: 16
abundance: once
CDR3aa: CAWSVGTDYSNQPQHF
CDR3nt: TGTGCCTGGAGTGTGGGGACAGATTATAGCAATCAGCCCCAGCATTTT

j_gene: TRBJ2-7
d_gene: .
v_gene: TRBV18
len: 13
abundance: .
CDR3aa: CASSPDTRSEQYF
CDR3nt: TGTGCCAGCTCACCGGATACTAGGAGCGAGCAGTACTTC

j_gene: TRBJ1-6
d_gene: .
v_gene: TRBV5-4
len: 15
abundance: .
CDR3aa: CASSLADTNNSPLHF
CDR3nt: TGTGCCAGCAGCTTGGCGGACACCAATAATTCACCCCTCCACTTT

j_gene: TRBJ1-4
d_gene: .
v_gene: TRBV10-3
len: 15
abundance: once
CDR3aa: CAISESQATLEKLFF
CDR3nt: TGTGCCATCAGTGAGTCCCAGGCTACCCTCGAAAAACTGTTTTTT

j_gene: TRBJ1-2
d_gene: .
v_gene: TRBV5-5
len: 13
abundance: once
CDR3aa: CASSLLGDYGYTF
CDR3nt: TGTGCCAGCAGCTTGCTAGGGGACTATGGCTACACCTTC

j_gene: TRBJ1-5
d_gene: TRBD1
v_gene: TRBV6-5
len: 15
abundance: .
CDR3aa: CASRDQQGADQPQHF
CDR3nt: TGTGCCAGCAGAGATCAACAGGGGGCGGATCAGCCCCAGCATTTT

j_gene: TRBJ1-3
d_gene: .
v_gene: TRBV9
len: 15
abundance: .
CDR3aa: CASSPQNLIGNTIYF
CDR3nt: TGTGCCAGCAGTCCACAGAACCTCATCGGAAACACCATATATTTT

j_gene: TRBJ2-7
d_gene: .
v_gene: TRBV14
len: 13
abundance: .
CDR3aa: CASSQEAGYEQYF
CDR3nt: TGTGCCAGCAGCCAAGAAGCTGGTTACGAGCAGTACTTC

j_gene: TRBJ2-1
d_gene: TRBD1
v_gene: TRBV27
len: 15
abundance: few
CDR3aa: CASSVSGTAYNEQFF
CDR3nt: TGTGCCAGCAGTGTCTCCGGGACAGCCTACAATGAGCAGTTCTTC

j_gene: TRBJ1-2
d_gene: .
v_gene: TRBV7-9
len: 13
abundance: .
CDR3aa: CASSLRRIYGYTF
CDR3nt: TGTGCCAGCAGCTTACGGCGGATCTATGGCTACACCTTC

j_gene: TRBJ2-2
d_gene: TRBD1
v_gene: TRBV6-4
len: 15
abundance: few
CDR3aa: CASSARTGEAGELFF
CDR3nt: TGTGCCAGCAGTGCTCGGACAGGGGAAGCCGGGGAGCTGTTTTTT

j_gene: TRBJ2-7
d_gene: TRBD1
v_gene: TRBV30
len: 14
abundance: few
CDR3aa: CAWSVQGSRGEQYF
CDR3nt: TGTGCCTGGAGTGTACAGGGGTCCCGTGGGGAGCAGTACTTC

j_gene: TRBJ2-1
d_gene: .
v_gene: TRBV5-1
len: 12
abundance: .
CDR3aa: CASSLDRGGQFF
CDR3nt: TGCGCCAGCAGCTTGGACAGGGGAGGACAGTTCTTC

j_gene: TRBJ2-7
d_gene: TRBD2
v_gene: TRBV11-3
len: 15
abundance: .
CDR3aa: CASSPGLAGSYEQYF
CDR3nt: TGTGCCAGCAGCCCGGGACTAGCGGGAAGCTACGAGCAGTACTTC